A selection of T cell receptor beta chains follows, all from one sample in a study of blood T cell repertoires in COVID-19. Profiling relied on immunoSEQ multiplex PCR, and the TCRdb table lists in-frame clones only, not all of them. The table lists some 170,000 clones, roughly 84% of them singletons. The sample comprised peripheral blood. All receptors come from a woman over 75 with active or convalescent COVID-19. Both conserved end residues are part of each CDR3. A D gene is named only where the DNA matches it firmly. Size tells how often a clone was seen (once, few, many) or the class of an expanded clone, and some rows leave it out.

abundance,v_gene,j_gene,d_gene,CDR3aa,CDR3nt
-,TRBV5-4,TRBJ2-3,TRBD2,CASSPGLAGGEDTQYF,TGTGCCAGCAGCCCAGGACTAGCGGGGGGGGAAGATACGCAGTATTTT
-,TRBV24-1,TRBJ2-3,TRBD1,CATPLSGQGSPDTQYF,TGTGCCACCCCACTCTCGGGACAGGGGAGTCCAGATACGCAGTATTTT
-,TRBV12-3/TRBV12-4,TRBJ2-7,-,CASGQEGPYEQYF,TGTGCCAGCGGACAGGAGGGACCCTACGAGCAGTACTTC
-,TRBV29-1,TRBJ1-5,TRBD1,CSVAQGVNQPQHF,TGCAGCGTTGCCCAGGGGGTAAATCAGCCCCAGCATTTT
-,TRBV19,TRBJ2-7,-,CASSMAGKSSYEQYF,TGTGCCAGTAGTATGGCAGGGAAAAGCTCCTACGAGCAGTACTTC
-,TRBV27,TRBJ2-7,-,CASSPQGQVLTYEQYF,TGTGCCAGCAGTCCCCAGGGGCAGGTACTAACCTACGAGCAGTACTTC
-,TRBV6-6,TRBJ1-2,-,CAGSTGYGYTF,TGTGCCGGCAGTACAGGTTATGGCTACACCTTC
-,TRBV6-4,TRBJ1-3,-,CANFPGGYTIYF,TGTGCCAACTTTCCCGGGGGGTACACCATATATTTT
-,TRBV19,TRBJ1-1,-,CASSMGGRGRNTEAFF,TGTGCCAGTAGTATGGGCGGCAGGGGAAGAAACACTGAAGCTTTCTTT
-,TRBV2,TRBJ1-1,TRBD1,CASSLQGSGTEAFF,TGTGCCAGCAGCCTACAGGGGTCGGGCACTGAAGCTTTCTTT
-,TRBV5-6,TRBJ2-7,TRBD2,CASSLRGGSYEQYF,TGTGCCAGCAGCTTGCGGGGGGGCTCCTACGAGCAGTACTTC
once,TRBV18,TRBJ1-1,-,CASSPGGVGTEAFF,TGTGCCAGCTCACCTGGGGGGGTGGGCACTGAAGCTTTCTTT
-,TRBV20-1,TRBJ2-5,-,CSASLGGTQYF,TGCAGTGCTAGTCTAGGGGGGACCCAGTACTTC
-,TRBV7-2,TRBJ2-2,TRBD2,CASSSLLAGVTGELFF,TGTGCCAGCAGCTCCCTCCTGGCGGGGGTCACCGGGGAGCTGTTTTTT